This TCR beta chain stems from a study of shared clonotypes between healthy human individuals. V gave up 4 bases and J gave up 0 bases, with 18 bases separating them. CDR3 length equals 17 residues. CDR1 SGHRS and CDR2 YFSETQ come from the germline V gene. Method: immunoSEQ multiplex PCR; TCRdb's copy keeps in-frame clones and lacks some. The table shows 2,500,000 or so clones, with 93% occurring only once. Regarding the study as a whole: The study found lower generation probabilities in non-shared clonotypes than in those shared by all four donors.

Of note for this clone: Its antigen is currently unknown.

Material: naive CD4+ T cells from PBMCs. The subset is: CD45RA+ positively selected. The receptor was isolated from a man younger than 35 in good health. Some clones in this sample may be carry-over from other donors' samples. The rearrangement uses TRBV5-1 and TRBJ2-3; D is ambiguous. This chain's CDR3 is CASSPSALGPSTDTQYF. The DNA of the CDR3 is TGCGCCAGCAGCCCCTCGGCCCTTGGGCCTAGCACAGATACGCAGTATTTT.